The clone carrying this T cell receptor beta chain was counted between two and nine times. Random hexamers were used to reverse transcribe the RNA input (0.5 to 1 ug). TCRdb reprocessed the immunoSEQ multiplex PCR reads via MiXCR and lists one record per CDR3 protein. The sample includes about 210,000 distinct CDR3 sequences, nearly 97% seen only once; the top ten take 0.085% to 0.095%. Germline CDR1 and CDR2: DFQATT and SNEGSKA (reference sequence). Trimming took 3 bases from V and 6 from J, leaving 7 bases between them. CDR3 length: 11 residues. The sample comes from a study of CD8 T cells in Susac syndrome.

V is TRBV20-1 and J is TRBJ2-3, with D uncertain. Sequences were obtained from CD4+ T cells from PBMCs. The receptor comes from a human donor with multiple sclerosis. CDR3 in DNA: TGCAGTGCTAGTCTCGTGGATACGCAGTATTTT. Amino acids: CSASLVDTQYF.